What follows are 17 T cell receptor beta chains derived from one specimen sequenced in a study of shared clonotypes between healthy human individuals. Produced via immunoSEQ multiplex PCR; TCRdb's table is partial and in-frame only. The sample holds about 1.1 million clones; roughly 80% are singletons and the top ten take roughly 0.9%. The sample taken for sequencing was memory CD4+ T cells from PBMCs. Subset in this sample: CD45RA-negative fraction. The receptors come from a man aged 18-30 years in good health. Some clones in this sample may be carry-over from other donors' samples.

This CDR3 is CASSDGPSLSYGYTF. CDR3 bases: TGCGCCAGCAGCGACGGACCCTCCCTCTCCTATGGCTACACCTTC. The rearrangement joins TRBV5-1 to TRBJ1-2; D ambiguous. The V end lost 4 bases, the J end lost 4 bases, and 17 bases lay between the germline ends. Germline values: CDR1 SGHRS, CDR2 YFSETQ. The CDR3 has 15 amino acids.

The chain couples TRBV4-2 to TRBJ2-7, with D uncertain. The CDR3 has 12 amino acids. Trimming took 2 bases from V and 4 from J, leaving 6 bases between them. Germline CDR1 and CDR2: LGHNA and YNFKEQ. The CDR3 sequence is CASSQHAYEQYF. The DNA for the CDR3 is TGTGCCAGCAGCCAACATGCTTACGAGCAGTACTTC.

The chain has TRBV2 and TRBJ2-7; D is possibly TRBD1 or TRBD2 (5 bases each). Germline V lookup: CDR1 SNHLY, CDR2 FYNNEI. The length of the CDR3 is 13 residues. V lost 7 bases to trimming and J lost 2 bases, with 12 bases between them. CDR3 region: CASIRDGAYEQYF. The CDR3 DNA is TGTGCCAGCATCCGGGACGGAGCCTACGAGCAGTACTTC. The full variable domain, its missing parts supplied by reference TRBV2 and TRBJ2-7, is EPEVTQTPSHQVTQMGQEVILRCVPISNHLYFYWYRQILGQKVEFLVSFYNNEISEKSEIFDDQFSVERPDGSNFTLKIRSTKLEDSAMYFCASIRDGAYEQYFGPGTRLTVT.

This chain uses TRBV7-9 with TRBJ2-2; 11 positions match TRBD1. In germline, CDR1 is SEHNR, CDR2 FQNEAQ (reference sequence). This CDR3 is 16 amino acids long. V shed 5 bases and J 6 bases; nucleotides not matched to a gene: 8. The CDR3 coding sequence is TGTGCCAGCAGCCTCTCGAGGACAGGGGGCCCCGGGGAGCTGTTTTTT. Protein: CASSLSRTGGPGELFF. The full variable domain, rest sourced from reference TRBV7-9 and TRBJ2-2, is DTGVSQNPRHKITKRGQNVTFRCDPISEHNRLYWYRQTLGQGPEFLTYFQNEAQLEKSRLLSDRFSAERPKGSFSTLEIQRTEQGDSAMYLCASSLSRTGGPGELFFGEGSRLTVL.

This clone was detected only once. The sample carries other DNA sequences with the same CDR3. The chain employs TRBV11-3 and TRBJ2-5; no firm D call. The germline V gene encodes CDR1 SGHNT and CDR2 YENEEA. V lost 1 base, J lost 2 bases, and 5 bases lay in between. The CDR3 contains 13 residues. For the CDR3, the DNA is TGTGCCAGCAGCTTAGGAGTTCAAGAGACCCAGTACTTC. This sequence encodes CASSLGVQETQYF.

This clone was found many times. V is TRBV7-2 and J is TRBJ1-3; 10 bases line up with TRBD1. The CDR3 totals 17 residues. CDR1 is SGHTA, CDR2 FQGNSA, per germline. After removal of 0 bases from V and 2 bases from J, the junction contained 4 bases not matched to a gene. CDR3 loop: CASSLAGQGMTGNTIYF. CDR3 DNA: TGTGCCAGCAGCTTAGCGGGACAGGGGATGACTGGAAACACCATATATTTT.

A single count supports this clone. This chain uses TRBV5-4 with TRBJ2-7; tentatively, D is TRBD1 (6 bases). Germline V lookup: CDR1 SGHNT, CDR2 YYREEE (reference sequence). This CDR3 is built from 13 residues. Trimming left V 4 bases short and J 5 bases short, with 13 bases between. The chain's CDR3 is CASSGDNWNEQYF. CDR3 DNA sequence: TGTGCCAGCAGCGGGGACAATTGGAACGAGCAGTACTTC.

On this clone: One base separates it from a far larger clone, so it is likely a read error. The J gene is TRBJ2-6, the V gene TRBV28; tentative D call: TRBD1 (6 bases). Germline-derived CDR1 and CDR2 are MDHEN and SYDVKM. The CDR3 sequence is 16 residues long. CDR3 sequence (DNA): TGTGCCAGCAGTTCCGGACAGTTAGATGGGGCCAGCGTCCTGACTTTC. Translated: CASSSGQLDGASVLTF. Combining the CDR3 with reference TRBV28 and TRBJ2-6 gives the whole variable domain DVKVTQSSRYLVKRTGEKVFLECVQDMDHENMFWYRQDPGLGLRLIYFSYDVKMKEKGDIPEGYSVSREKKERFSLILESASTNQTSMYLCASSSGQLDGASVLTFGAGSRLTVL.

J is TRBJ1-2 and V is TRBV6-1; weak D call: TRBD1 (6 bases). The CDR3 covers 15 residues. Germline V CDR1 and CDR2: MNHNS, SASEGT. V gave up 5 bases and J gave up 0 bases, with 13 bases separating them. The CDR3 protein is CASSSTGIANYGYTF. DNA of the CDR3: TGTGCCAGCAGTAGTACAGGGATCGCTAACTATGGCTACACCTTC.

The chain employs TRBV6-1 and TRBJ1-1; D might be TRBD1 (5 bases). Trimming cost V 2 bases and J 5 bases, with 12 bases left between them. Germline V CDR1 and CDR2: MNHNS, SASEGT. CDR3 length equals 14 residues. This CDR3 is CASSEQKGVTEAFF. Written as DNA, the CDR3 is TGTGCCAGCAGTGAACAGAAAGGGGTAACTGAAGCTTTCTTT.

This clone came up a few times. The rearrangement joins TRBV14 to TRBJ2-5; D is unclear. Trimming removed 1 base at V and 9 bases at J, with 9 bases between. Germline CDR1 reads SGHDN; CDR2 reads FVKESK. This CDR3 comprises 12 residues. This chain's CDR3 is CASSQGWRAQYF. The CDR3 nucleotides read TGTGCCAGCAGCCAAGGGTGGAGAGCCCAGTACTTC.

This chain uses TRBV27 with TRBJ2-1; 9 bases agree with TRBD2. CDR3 length equals 17 residues. Germline V gene sequence: CDR1 MNHEY, CDR2 SMNVEV (reference sequence). V lost 1 base, J lost 3 bases, and 7 bases stayed unmatched. The CDR3 DNA reads as TGTGCCAGCAGTTTATACATGCGGGAGGGCCTCTACAATGAGCAGTTCTTC. As protein: CASSLYMREGLYNEQFF.

This clone showed up just once. The rearrangement joins TRBV5-1 to TRBJ2-5; D may be TRBD1 or TRBD2 (5 bases each). From germline, CDR1 is SGHRS and CDR2 YFSETQ. Trimming pared 4 bases from V and 4 bases from J, leaving 14 bases between. The CDR3 is 14 residues long. The CDR3 DNA is TGCGCCAGCAGCCTGGGGACCCCGGGAGAGACCCAGTACTTC. It is translated as CASSLGTPGETQYF.

The rearrangement uses TRBV15 and TRBJ2-4; D possibly uses TRBD1 or TRBD2 (6 bases each). Trimming removed 7 bases at V and 1 base at J, with 20 bases between. The length of the CDR3 is 17 residues. Germline loops: CDR1 LNHNV, CDR2 YYDKDF (reference sequence). The CDR3 is CATTGWGAGNAKNIQYF. CDR3 DNA sequence: TGTGCCACCACCGGGTGGGGGGCTGGTAATGCCAAAAACATTCAGTACTTC.

The chain employs TRBV30 and TRBJ1-1; D may be TRBD1 (5 bases). There are 15 residues in the CDR3. CDR1 and CDR2 (germline): GTSNPN, SVGIG (reference sequence). Trimming stripped 0 bases from V and 0 bases from J, with 11 bases between. CDR3 loop: CAWSVPGTVNTEAFF. The CDR3 DNA follows: TGTGCCTGGAGTGTACCGGGGACCGTGAACACTGAAGCTTTCTTT.

In this sample, this clone turned up a few times. V gene TRBV19 combines with J gene TRBJ1-5; D unclear. Trimming stripped 3 bases from V and 2 bases from J, with 14 bases between. In germline, CDR1 is LNHDA, CDR2 SQIVND (reference sequence). This CDR3 contains 16 residues. The CDR3 spells CASSILGGEGNQPQHF. The DNA of the CDR3 is TGTGCCAGTAGTATCCTCGGCGGGGAGGGCAATCAGCCCCAGCATTTT.

Worth noting for this clone: A much larger clone is a single base away; this may be a read error. V gene TRBV30 combines with J gene TRBJ1-1; possibly TRBD1 for D (6 bases). Germline V gene lookup returns CDR1 GTSNPN and CDR2 SVGIG (reference sequence). The ends were cut back, 6 bases at V and 4 bases at J, with 24 bases in the middle. CDR3 length: 16 residues. CDR3 loop: CACTILGAGEGTEAFF. The CDR3 DNA is TGTGCCTGCACCATCCTGGGGGCGGGGGAGGGCACTGAAGCTTTCTTT.